These 7 T cell receptor beta chains share one sample of origin, sequenced in a study of blood T cells in healthy people across ages. For the second PCR, which ran for about 6 to 11 cycles, a sample-barcoded 5' primer and a J-beta primer mix were used. TCRdb independently ran MiXCR on the 5' RACE reads; one entry per CDR3 protein. The data hold some 1,800,000 distinct CDR3 sequences, with roughly two fifths observed a single time. Sequencing was carried out using blood. Every receptor here comes from a human donor in good health.

A few counts support this clonotype. The rearrangement uses TRBV12-3 or TRBV12-4 and TRBJ1-1; TRBD1 is a possible D gene (6 bases). Deletions cut 3 bases from V and 0 bases from J, with 14 bases between. CDR3 length: 16 amino acids. CDR3 loop: CASSLLKGGMNTEAFF. For the CDR3, the DNA is TGTGCCAGCAGTTTGTTAAAGGGGGGTATGAACACTGAAGCTTTCTTT.

The sample holds one count of this clonotype. A much larger clone is a single base away; this may be a read error. The V gene is TRBV4-1, the J gene TRBJ2-4, with D uncertain. From germline, CDR1 is MGHRA and CDR2 YSYEKL. This CDR3 has 15 residues. The CDR3 reads CTSSQNDGSQNIQYF. Written as DNA, the CDR3 is TGCACCAGCAGCCAGAACGATGGGTCCCAAAACATTCAGTACTTC.

CDR3: CSARGEASSYEQYF. CDR3 nucleotides: TGCAGTGCTAGAGGTGAAGCGAGCTCCTACGAGCAGTACTTC. The chain uses TRBV20-1 and TRBJ2-7; D call uncertain. Germline V lookup: CDR1 DFQATT, CDR2 SNEGSKA (reference sequence). There are 14 residues in the CDR3. V shed 1 base and J shed 0 bases, with 10 bases lying between them.

V gene TRBV3-1 combines with J gene TRBJ1-2; possible D gene TRBD1, 5 bases. The CDR3 sequence is 14 residues long. Germline V CDR1 and CDR2: LGHDT, YNNKEL (reference sequence). CDR3 sequence: CASTGAGRNYGYTF. DNA for the CDR3: TGTGCTTCTACCGGGGCGGGACGGAACTATGGCTACACCTTC.

J is TRBJ1-2 and V is TRBV2; TRBD1 agrees at 7 bases. CDR3 length: 13 amino acids. Germline V gene sequence: CDR1 SNHLY, CDR2 FYNNEI. The ends lost 11 bases at V and 5 bases at J; junction bases unmatched: 11. CDR3 sequence: CASLGRGGYGYTF. The DNA for the CDR3 is TGTGCCTCTCTTGGCAGGGGGGGATATGGCTACACCTTC. The whole variable domain, remainder taken from reference TRBV2 and TRBJ1-2, is EPEVTQTPSHQVTQMGQEVILRCVPISNHLYFYWYRQILGQKVEFLVSFYNNEISEKSEIFDDQFSVERPDGSNFTLKIRSTKLEDSAMYFCASLGRGGYGYTFGSGTRLTVV.

Points on this clonotype: Sequence at one end of the junction differs from germline and may be a read error. This rearrangement joins TRBV7-2 to TRBJ2-1; 8 nucleotides line up with TRBD2. Germline-derived CDR1 and CDR2 are SGHTA and FQGNSA. The CDR3 is 19 amino acids. CDR3: CARSLEGLDLRSSYNEQFF. CDR3 nucleotide sequence: TGTGCCCGCAGCTTAGAGGGACTAGACCTAAGAAGCTCCTACAATGAGCAGTTCTTC. The whole variable domain, remainder taken from reference TRBV7-2 and TRBJ2-1, is GAGVSQSPSNKVTEKGKDVELRCDPISGHTALYWYRQSLGQGLEFLIYFQGNSAPDKSGLPSDRFSAERTGGSVSTLTIQRTQQEDSAVYLCARSLEGLDLRSSYNEQFFGPGTRLTVL.

The chain employs TRBV4-2 and TRBJ1-1; the D gene is possibly TRBD1 (5 bases). This CDR3 region has 17 residues. Trimming left V 1 base short and J 5 bases short, with 20 bases between. Germline V CDR1 and CDR2: LGHNA, YNFKEQ. The CDR3 loop is CASSQAEGLHRTTEAFF. The CDR3 coding sequence is TGTGCCAGCAGCCAAGCCGAGGGGTTACATAGGACAACTGAAGCTTTCTTT.